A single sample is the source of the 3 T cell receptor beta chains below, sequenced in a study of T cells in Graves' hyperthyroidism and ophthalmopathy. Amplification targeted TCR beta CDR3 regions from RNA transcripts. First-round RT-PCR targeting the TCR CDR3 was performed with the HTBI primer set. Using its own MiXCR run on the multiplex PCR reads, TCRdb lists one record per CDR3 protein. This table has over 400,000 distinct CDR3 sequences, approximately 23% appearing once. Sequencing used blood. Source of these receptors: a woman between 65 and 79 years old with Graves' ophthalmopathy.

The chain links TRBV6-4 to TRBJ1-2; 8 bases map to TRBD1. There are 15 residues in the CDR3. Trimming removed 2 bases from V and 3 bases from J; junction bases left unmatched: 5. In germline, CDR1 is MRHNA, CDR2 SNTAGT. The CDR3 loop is CASSDPGQGHYGYTF. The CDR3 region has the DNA TGTGCCAGCAGTGACCCCGGACAGGGACACTATGGCTACACCTTC.

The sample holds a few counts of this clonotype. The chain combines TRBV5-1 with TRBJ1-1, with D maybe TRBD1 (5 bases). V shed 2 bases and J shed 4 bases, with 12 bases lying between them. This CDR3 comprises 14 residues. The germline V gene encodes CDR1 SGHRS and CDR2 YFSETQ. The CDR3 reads CASSFIPGSTEAFF. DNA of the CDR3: TGCGCCAGCAGCTTCATACCAGGGAGCACTGAAGCTTTCTTT.

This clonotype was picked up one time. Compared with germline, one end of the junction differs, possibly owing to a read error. CDR3 bases: TGTGCCAGCAAACAGGGGTACTCCTACGACCAGTACTTC. Amino acid sequence: CASKQGYSYDQYF. The chain carries TRBV6-2 or TRBV6-3 and TRBJ2-7, with 7 bases matching TRBD1. This CDR3 has 13 amino acids. Per germline, CDR1 MNHEY and CDR2 SVGEGT.